The rows below give T cell receptor beta chains drawn from one sample of a study of cytotoxic CD8 clonotypes in ibrutinib-treated CLL. Here immunoSEQ multiplex PCR was the method, and the copy in TCRdb shows in-frame clones only, minus some. The sample lists some 150,000 clones; roughly 80% were seen once. The sample was PBMCs, taken after 12 months of ibrutinib treatment. These receptors originate from a human donor with chronic lymphocytic leukemia. CDR3s include the opening cysteine and the closing phenylalanine or tryptophan. Fields, in order: D gene, J gene, clone size, V gene, CDR3 DNA, CDR3 protein. D genes are given only for firm matches. Expanded clones are given a class, and other clones once, few, many or no size at all.

TRBD1 | TRBJ2-4 | . | TRBV2 | TGTGCCAGCAGCCCAGACAGGGGCGCCAAAAACATTCAGTACTTC | CASSPDRGAKNIQYF
. | TRBJ2-7 | once | TRBV7-8 | TGTGCCAGCAGCTTAGCTTGGAAGCCGAGATACGAGCAGTACTTC | CASSLAWKPRYEQYF
. | TRBJ1-1 | . | TRBV6-6 | TGTGCCAGCAGAATATTGAGGGACACTGAAGCTTTCTTT | CASRILRDTEAFF
. | TRBJ1-5 | . | TRBV4-1 | TGCGCCAGCAGCCAAGGGTGGACCGAGGATCAGCCCCAGCATTTT | CASSQGWTEDQPQHF
. | TRBJ1-2 | . | TRBV19 | TGTGCCAGTAATACAATGAACTATGGCTACACCTTC | CASNTMNYGYTF
. | TRBJ2-7 | . | TRBV27 | TGTGCCAGCAGTCTATACATGAGCTCCTACGAGCAGTACTTC | CASSLYMSSYEQYF
. | TRBJ1-5 | . | TRBV25-1 | TGTGCCAGCAGCCTCGGGACACCAGATCAGCCCCAGCATTTT | CASSLGTPDQPQHF
. | TRBJ1-2 | few | TRBV2 | TGTGCCAGCAGTGAAGTGACGGCAAACTATGGCTACACCTTC | CASSEVTANYGYTF
. | TRBJ2-7 | . | TRBV9 | TGTGCCAGCAGCGTAGGGACGCAGGGGACCTACGAGCAGTACTTC | CASSVGTQGTYEQYF
TRBD2 | TRBJ2-3 | . | TRBV7-2 | TGTGCCAGCAGCTTAGGACTAGCAAATACGCAGTATTTT | CASSLGLANTQYF
. | TRBJ2-1 | . | TRBV7-2 | TGTGCCAGCAGCCCGCCTTGGCGGGCCCTCGATGAGCAGTTCTTC | CASSPPWRALDEQFF
TRBD1 | TRBJ2-7 | . | TRBV7-3 | TGTGCCAGCAGTTTAACAGGGGAAAGCGGGCAGTACTTC | CASSLTGESGQYF
. | TRBJ2-2 | . | TRBV5-1 | TGCGCCAGCGACACCGGCAGAGCGAACACCGGGGAGCTGTTTTTT | CASDTGRANTGELFF
. | TRBJ2-1 | . | TRBV11-2 | TGTGCCAGCAGGTCCCAAGTCCGTACCAGCTCCTACAATGAGCAGTTCTTC | CASRSQVRTSSYNEQFF
. | TRBJ2-5 | . | TRBV20-1 | TGCAGTGCTAGAGCTATGGGGACCCAGTACTTC | CSARAMGTQYF
TRBD2 | TRBJ2-3 | few | TRBV9 | TGTGCCAGCAGCGTTTGGACTAGCGGGGGGTCAGATACGCAGTATTTT | CASSVWTSGGSDTQYF
. | TRBJ1-2 | . | TRBV30 | TGTGCCTGGAGTTTGACAGACTATGGCTACACCTTC | CAWSLTDYGYTF
. | TRBJ1-4 | . | TRBV4-3 | TGCGCCAGCAGCCAAGATGGGGGCCCGAATGAAAAACTGTTTTTT | CASSQDGGPNEKLFF
TRBD1 | TRBJ2-4 | once | TRBV4-1 | TGCGCCAGCAGCCGACCGGGACAGTTGGGGGTCAAAAACATTCAGTACTTC | CASSRPGQLGVKNIQYF
TRBD1 | TRBJ2-4 | . | TRBV10-3 | TGTGCCACGGGACAGGCCAAAAACATTCAGTACTTC | CATGQAKNIQYF
. | TRBJ1-2 | many | TRBV6-1 | TGTGCCAGCAGTGAAGCCTCTCGGTCTTTATATGGCTACACCTTC | CASSEASRSLYGYTF
. | TRBJ2-7 | . | TRBV28 | TGTGCCAGCAGTGGAGCGCTGGGCTACGAGCAGTACTTC | CASSGALGYEQYF
. | TRBJ2-7 | . | TRBV18 | TGTGCCAGCTCACCTGAAGCCTACGAGCAGTACTTC | CASSPEAYEQYF
. | TRBJ1-2 | . | TRBV6-5 | TGTGCCAGCAGTTACGGGGCAGGGAACGGCTACACCTTC | CASSYGAGNGYTF
. | TRBJ1-2 | . | TRBV28 | TGTGCCAGCAGTTTACCCCTGATAGGGCGTGGCTACACCTTC | CASSLPLIGRGYTF
TRBD1 | TRBJ2-7 | . | TRBV6-5 | TGTGCCAGCAAAGGACAGGGGGAACCGACCTACGAGCAGTACTTC | CASKGQGEPTYEQYF
TRBD1 | TRBJ1-5 | few | TRBV28 | TGTGCCAGCAGTCCTGCCTCGGACAGGCAGCCCCAGCATTTT | CASSPASDRQPQHF
. | TRBJ1-2 | . | TRBV10-3 | TGTGCCATCAGTCGAGACAGGTACTATGGCTACACCTTC | CAISRDRYYGYTF
. | TRBJ2-5 | few | TRBV7-7 | TGTGCCAGCAGCTTGGGGGCTGGGGGGGTACGGGAGACCCAGTACTTC | CASSLGAGGVRETQYF
TRBD2 | TRBJ2-7 | . | TRBV9 | TGTGCCAGCAGCGTAGGGGGGACTAGCAGATACGAGCAGTACTTC | CASSVGGTSRYEQYF
. | TRBJ1-2 | . | TRBV5-4 | TGTGCCAGCAGCTTGGGATGGACAGCAAATGGCTACACCTTC | CASSLGWTANGYTF
TRBD1 | TRBJ2-3 | . | TRBV25-1 | TGTGCCAGCAGAAGGGGACAGGGAAGCACAGATACGCAGTATTTT | CASRRGQGSTDTQYF
. | TRBJ1-1 | . | TRBV20-1 | TGCAGTGCTAGACCCGGGGAGGAAGCTTTCTTT | CSARPGEEAFF
. | TRBJ2-1 | . | TRBV5-4 | TGTGCCAGCAGCTCTACAGGGATGCAGTTCTTC | CASSSTGMQFF
TRBD1 | TRBJ2-3 | . | TRBV27 | TGTGCCAGCAGACAACAGGGGGCGTCGGATACGCAGTATTTT | CASRQQGASDTQYF
TRBD1 | TRBJ1-4 | . | TRBV7-2 | TGTGCCAGCAGCTCGACAGGGGTTAATGAAAAACTGTTTTTT | CASSSTGVNEKLFF
. | TRBJ1-2 | medium-sized | TRBV19 | TGTGCCAGTAGTATAGATCTTGGGCAGGGAGGCTATGGCTACACCTTC | CASSIDLGQGGYGYTF
. | TRBJ1-2 | . | TRBV7-9 | TGTGCCAGCAGCCCCCCCGCCCCGTCGGGCTACACCTTC | CASSPPAPSGYTF
. | TRBJ1-2 | . | TRBV6-5 | TGTGCCAGCAGTTACGTCAGGTCCTATGGCTACACCTTC | CASSYVRSYGYTF
. | TRBJ2-7 | . | TRBV9 | TGTGCCAGCAGCGTAGTCCCTAGTCCCTACGAGCAGTACTTC | CASSVVPSPYEQYF
. | TRBJ1-2 | . | TRBV4-2 | TGTGCCAGCAGCCACGGGACGGAGAACTATGGCTACACCTTC | CASSHGTENYGYTF
. | TRBJ2-5 | . | TRBV9 | TGTGCCAGCAGCCCCCCAGGGTCAGCCTGGGAGACCCAGTACTTC | CASSPPGSAWETQYF
TRBD2 | TRBJ2-1 | . | TRBV7-2 | TGTGCCAGCAGCTTCTTAGCGGGATTGGGCAATGAGCAGTTCTTC | CASSFLAGLGNEQFF
. | TRBJ2-5 | few | TRBV18 | TGTGCCAGCTCACCATACCAAGAGACCCAGTACTTC | CASSPYQETQYF
. | TRBJ1-2 | . | TRBV28 | TGTGCCAGCAGTTTAGAGACAGAGGGCTATGGCTACACCTTC | CASSLETEGYGYTF
. | TRBJ1-5 | few | TRBV6-1 | TGTGCCAGCAGTGGATCAGGGGGCAATCAGCCCCAGCATTTT | CASSGSGGNQPQHF
. | TRBJ2-3 | . | TRBV7-2 | TGTGCCAGCAGCTTAGATGCGCTCCGGGGTACGCAGTATTTT | CASSLDALRGTQYF
. | TRBJ2-5 | . | TRBV2 | TGTGCCAGCGGCAAGGTTCCCCAAGAGACCCAGTACTTC | CASGKVPQETQYF
TRBD1 | TRBJ2-7 | once | TRBV10-3 | TGTGCCATCAGTAGAACCGGGACAGGAGACTACGAGCAGTACTTC | CAISRTGTGDYEQYF
. | TRBJ1-5 | . | TRBV19 | TGTGCCAGTAGGCAATCAGGGAGCCTCTTTCAGCCCCAGCATTTT | CASRQSGSLFQPQHF
. | TRBJ1-3 | . | TRBV29-1 | TGCAGCGCCGGGACACTCGGAAACACCATATATTTT | CSAGTLGNTIYF
TRBD1 | TRBJ1-2 | many | TRBV5-1 | TGCGCTACCAGCTATTCCAGGACAGGGGGCAGGAGAGGCTACACCTTC | CATSYSRTGGRRGYTF